The 14 T cell receptor beta chains reported below all come from one sample, sequenced in a study of human T cells and chemical hapten exposure. Time point of the sample: healthy volunteer bleed at 2 weeks. Extraction of total RNA was performed on unfractionated whole blood. MiXCR, run by TCRdb on the RACE reads, gives a single entry per CDR3 protein. This sample has more than 70,000 distinct CDR3 sequences, with around 8.8% found just once. The sequenced sample consisted of whole blood. The receptor set was obtained from a female donor in good health. Some clones in this sample may be carry-over from other donors' samples.

At least ten counts were recorded for this clonotype. The V call is TRBV29-1, the J call TRBJ1-2; the D gene is possibly TRBD1 (5 bases). Germline CDR1 and CDR2: SQVTM and ANQGSEA. V was clipped by 5 bases and J by 6 bases, with 10 bases between them. This CDR3 is built from 11 residues. CDR3 nucleotides: TGCAGCGTTCCAGGGTCGGATGGCTACACCTTC. Translated: CSVPGSDGYTF.

This clonotype has a handful of counts. This chain uses TRBV24-1 with TRBJ2-5; 13 nucleotides align to TRBD2. Germline V gene lookup returns CDR1 KGHDR and CDR2 SFDVKD. V lost 4 bases and J lost 3; bases outside the gene matches: 4. There are 16 residues in the CDR3. The DNA of the CDR3 is TGTGCCACCAGTGAAACCGGGACTAGCGGGGAAGAGACCCAGTACTTC. Protein product: CATSETGTSGEETQYF.

The chain is built from TRBV4-1 and TRBJ1-2, with D tentatively TRBD1 (5 bases). Germline V gene sequence: CDR1 MGHRA, CDR2 YSYEKL. The CDR3 has 15 amino acids. V was trimmed by 2 bases and J by 8 bases, leaving 18 bases between them. CDR3 DNA sequence: TGCGCCAGCAGCCAAAATCCGGGACTCAAGGAGGGCTACACCTTC. This gives the protein CASSQNPGLKEGYTF.

The V call is TRBV4-1, the J call TRBJ2-1; D tentatively reads TRBD1 or TRBD2 (5 bases each). The germline V gene encodes CDR1 MGHRA and CDR2 YSYEKL. This CDR3 is built from 16 residues. The germline V and J ends were trimmed by 3 bases and 0 bases, with 12 bases remaining between them. The CDR3 DNA is TGCGCCAGCAGCCAGGGGGTGGATCGCTCCTACAATGAGCAGTTCTTC. The encoded protein is CASSQGVDRSYNEQFF.

This clonotype has at least ten counts. The chain carries TRBV9 and TRBJ1-3; no firm D call. Trimming shortened V by 4 bases and J by 0 bases, and 14 bases separated the two germline ends. CDR1 and CDR2 (germline): SGDLS, YYNGEE. The CDR3 consists of 16 residues. CDR3 protein: CASSPASGPSGNTIYF. CDR3 sequence (DNA): TGTGCCAGCAGCCCCGCGTCAGGCCCCTCTGGAAACACCATATATTTT.

This clonotype showed up many times. J is TRBJ1-4 and V is TRBV20-1, with D possibly TRBD1 on 5 matching bases. Deletions cut 2 bases from V and 3 bases from J, with 7 bases between. Germline loops: CDR1 DFQATT, CDR2 SNEGSKA (reference sequence). This CDR3 contains 13 residues. In DNA, the CDR3 is TGCAGTGCTAGAAGGGGAGCTAATGAAAAACTGTTTTTT. Amino acids: CSARRGANEKLFF.

The chain carries TRBV7-9 and TRBJ1-5; D is undetermined. Trimming took off 5 bases at V and 1 base at J, with 6 bases between the two ends. The CDR3 is 13 amino acids. Germline values: CDR1 SEHNR, CDR2 FQNEAQ (reference sequence). CDR3 sequence reads: CASSVGSNQPQHF. The CDR3 coding sequence is TGTGCCAGCAGCGTTGGGAGCAATCAGCCCCAGCATTTT.

This clonotype showed up many times. The chain couples TRBV27 to TRBJ2-3; tentatively, D is TRBD1 (6 bases). Germline assignment: CDR1 MNHEY and CDR2 SMNVEV (reference sequence). The CDR3 spans 16 residues. Between the trimmed V and J ends, which lost 2 bases and 2 bases, there was a span of 14 bases. CDR3 nucleotides: TGTGCCAGCAGTTTAGTGGGGGCCGCTTTCACAGATACGCAGTATTTT. The encoded protein is CASSLVGAAFTDTQYF.

CDR3 coding DNA: TGTGCCAGCAGCTTGGTTGGGGCGGGAAGCACTGAAGCTTTCTTT. Translating it yields CASSLVGAGSTEAFF. The rearrangement uses TRBV5-6 and TRBJ1-1; possible D gene TRBD1, 5 bases. V was trimmed by 0 bases and J by 4 bases, leaving 13 bases between them. The CDR3 is 15 residues long. CDR1 and CDR2 from the germline V gene are SGHDT and YYEEEE.

The chain joins TRBV5-1 to TRBJ2-5, with 7 positions matching TRBD2. With V trimmed by 6 bases and J by 4 bases, 9 bases remained unmatched. The CDR3 runs to 14 residues. Germline loops: CDR1 SGHRS, CDR2 YFSETQ. This CDR3 reads CASTDTGGSETQYF. The DNA for the CDR3 is TGCGCCAGCACAGACACCGGGGGGTCAGAGACCCAGTACTTC.

CDR3 in DNA: TGCGCCAGCAGCCAAGGGGACAGGGGTTACGAGCAGTACTTC. It yields the protein CASSQGDRGYEQYF. The chain combines TRBV4-3 with TRBJ2-7, with 10 positions matching TRBD1. The ends lost 1 base at V and 4 bases at J; junction bases unmatched: 1. The CDR3 totals 14 residues. Per the germline V gene, CDR1 is LGHNA and CDR2 is YSLEER.

The chain links TRBV2 to TRBJ1-1; no reliable D call. The CDR3 is made up of 13 amino acids. Trimming stripped 3 bases from V and 0 bases from J, with 5 bases between. Germline V gives CDR1 SNHLY, CDR2 FYNNEI. CDR3 DNA: TGTGCCAGCAGTGACTGGATGAACACTGAAGCTTTCTTT. Translated, it gives CASSDWMNTEAFF.

The rearrangement uses TRBV4-3 and TRBJ2-2; 8 nucleotides align to TRBD1. Germline V CDR1 and CDR2: LGHNA, YSLEER. The CDR3 length is 17 residues. Trimming took 2 bases from V and 8 from J; bases not matched to a gene: 13. The CDR3: CASSQIRQGPAGGELFF. DNA for the CDR3: TGCGCCAGCAGCCAAATCCGACAGGGGCCTGCGGGAGGGGAGCTGTTTTTT.

This clonotype was counted a few times. V and J are TRBV7-2 and TRBJ1-1; 9 bases align to TRBD1. Germline V gene lookup returns CDR1 SGHTA and CDR2 FQGNSA. The V segment lost 7 bases and the J segment 10 bases; nucleotides outside the gene matches: 13. This CDR3 contains 14 residues. The CDR3 loop reads CASTSRDRAPRAFF. The CDR3, as DNA: TGTGCCAGCACCTCAAGGGACAGGGCACCTCGAGCTTTCTTT.